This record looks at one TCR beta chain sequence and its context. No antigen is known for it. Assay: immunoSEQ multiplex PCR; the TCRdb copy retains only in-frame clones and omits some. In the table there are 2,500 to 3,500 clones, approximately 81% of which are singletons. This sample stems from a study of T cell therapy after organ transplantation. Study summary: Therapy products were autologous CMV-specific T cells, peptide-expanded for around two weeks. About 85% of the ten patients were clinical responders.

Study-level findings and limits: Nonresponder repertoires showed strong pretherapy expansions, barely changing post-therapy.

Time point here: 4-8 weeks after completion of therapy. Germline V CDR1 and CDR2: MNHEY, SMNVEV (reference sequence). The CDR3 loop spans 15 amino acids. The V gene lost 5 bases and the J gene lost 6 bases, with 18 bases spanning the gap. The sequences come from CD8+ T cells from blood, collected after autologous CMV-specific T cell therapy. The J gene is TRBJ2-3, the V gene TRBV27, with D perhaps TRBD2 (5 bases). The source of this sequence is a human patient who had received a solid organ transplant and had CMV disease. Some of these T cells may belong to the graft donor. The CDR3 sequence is CASSPRGAYGDTQYF. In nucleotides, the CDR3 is TGTGCCAGCAGTCCCCGGGGAGCTTATGGGGATACGCAGTATTTT.